This T cell receptor beta chain was retrieved from a study of breast tumors, draining lymph nodes, adjacent tissues. General study points: Tumors had less TCR diversity than lymph nodes, more than nontumor tissue.

This clonotype was observed many times. Its specificity is unknown. Breast cancer patients provided tissue from their axillary draining lymph nodes. Germline CDR1 is SQVTM and CDR2 is ANQGSEA. Trimming removed 7 bases from V and 1 base from J, with 8 bases in between. The CDR3 loop spans 12 amino acids. TCRdb independently ran MiXCR on the multiplex PCR reads; one entry per CDR3 protein. Seen here are about 130,000 distinct CDR3 sequences, 20% to 25% observed once, and the top ten hold just over 2.5%. Sequencing was performed on axillary lymph node tissue. V and J are TRBV29-1 and TRBJ2-1; D gene uncertain. The sequence came from a female donor with breast cancer. Some clones in this sample may be carry-over from other donors' samples. The CDR3, as DNA: TGCAGCGCGCACCGGTCCTACAATGAGCAGTTCTTC. The encoded protein is CSAHRSYNEQFF.